The rows below give T cell receptor beta chains drawn from one sample of a study of Graves' ophthalmopathy and Graves' hyperthyroidism. MiXCR, applied by TCRdb to the multiplex PCR reads, yields one record per CDR3 protein. The sample carries almost 750,000 distinct CDR3 sequences, 35% to 50% recorded once. The material sequenced was peripheral blood. The receptors derive from an adult man with Graves' ophthalmopathy. The CDR3 runs from the conserved cysteine through the conserved F or W. Fields, in order: clone size, D gene, V gene, J gene, CDR3 protein, CDR3 DNA. The D gene is left open where the match is weak. Only some rows state a clone size, as once, few, many or a class for expanded clones.

abundance: many; d_gene: TRBD1; v_gene: TRBV10-1; j_gene: TRBJ1-3; CDR3aa: CASSPDRGTGNTIYF; CDR3nt: TGCGCCAGCAGTCCGGACAGGGGAACTGGAAACACCATATATTTT
abundance: many; d_gene: .; v_gene: TRBV29-1; j_gene: TRBJ1-1; CDR3aa: CSVEANTEAFF; CDR3nt: TGCAGCGTTGAGGCGAACACTGAAGCTTTCTTT
abundance: few; d_gene: TRBD1; v_gene: TRBV5-1; j_gene: TRBJ1-1; CDR3aa: CASSLEQGASTEAFF; CDR3nt: TGCGCCAGCAGCTTGGAACAGGGGGCGAGTACTGAAGCTTTCTTT
abundance: few; d_gene: .; v_gene: TRBV10-3; j_gene: TRBJ2-7; CDR3aa: CASSASISYEQYF; CDR3nt: TGTGCCAGCAGTGCGAGTATCTCCTACGAGCAGTACTTC
abundance: .; d_gene: .; v_gene: TRBV4-3; j_gene: TRBJ2-7; CDR3aa: CASSPLGRRLYEQYF; CDR3nt: TGCGCCAGCAGCCCCCTGGGACGCCGCCTCTACGAGCAGTACTTC
abundance: few; d_gene: .; v_gene: TRBV6-5; j_gene: TRBJ1-2; CDR3aa: CASSYNSASYGYTF; CDR3nt: TGTGCCAGCAGTTACAATAGCGCTAGCTATGGCTACACCTTC
abundance: many; d_gene: .; v_gene: TRBV7-2; j_gene: TRBJ1-2; CDR3aa: CASSLDPGPNYGYTF; CDR3nt: TGTGCCAGCAGCTTAGACCCCGGGCCGAACTATGGCTACACCTTC
abundance: few; d_gene: TRBD1; v_gene: TRBV20-1; j_gene: TRBJ1-5; CDR3aa: CSATPGQVNQPQHF; CDR3nt: TGCAGTGCAACCCCGGGACAGGTCAATCAGCCCCAGCATTTT
abundance: .; d_gene: .; v_gene: TRBV24-1; j_gene: TRBJ1-5; CDR3aa: CASSYTRTVGDQPQHF; CDR3nt: TGTGCCAGCAGTTACACCCGGACAGTAGGGGACCAGCCCCAGCATTTT
abundance: many; d_gene: TRBD1; v_gene: TRBV28; j_gene: TRBJ2-7; CDR3aa: CASTEGTGRYEQYF; CDR3nt: TGTGCCAGCACCGAAGGGACAGGCAGATACGAGCAGTACTTC
abundance: many; d_gene: TRBD1; v_gene: TRBV20-1; j_gene: TRBJ2-7; CDR3aa: CSAEGTAYEQYF; CDR3nt: TGCAGTGCCGAGGGGACAGCCTACGAGCAGTACTTC
abundance: .; d_gene: .; v_gene: TRBV2; j_gene: TRBJ2-7; CDR3aa: CASTDRWGYSYEQYF; CDR3nt: TGTGCCAGCACCGACCGGTGGGGGTACTCCTACGAGCAGTACTTC
abundance: many; d_gene: .; v_gene: TRBV19; j_gene: TRBJ1-2; CDR3aa: CASSRGQHYGYTF; CDR3nt: TGTGCCAGTAGTAGAGGACAGCACTATGGCTACACCTTC
abundance: .; d_gene: TRBD2; v_gene: TRBV2; j_gene: TRBJ2-7; CDR3aa: CASSPPGLATYEQYF; CDR3nt: TGTGCCAGCTCACCACCCGGACTAGCGACCTACGAGCAGTACTTC
abundance: many; d_gene: TRBD1; v_gene: TRBV2; j_gene: TRBJ1-6; CDR3aa: CASSSFGQGNSPLHF; CDR3nt: TGTGCCAGCAGTTCATTCGGACAGGGGAATTCACCCCTCCACTTT
abundance: .; d_gene: .; v_gene: TRBV7-9; j_gene: TRBJ2-5; CDR3aa: CASSGPSRETQYF; CDR3nt: TGTGCCAGCTCCGGACCGTCGAGAGAGACCCAGTACTTC
abundance: .; d_gene: TRBD1; v_gene: TRBV20-1; j_gene: TRBJ2-7; CDR3aa: CSARVPKTGISYEQYF; CDR3nt: TGCAGTGCTAGAGTGCCCAAGACAGGGATCTCCTACGAGCAGTACTTC
abundance: .; d_gene: .; v_gene: TRBV6-1; j_gene: TRBJ2-7; CDR3aa: CASSRQATYDSYEQYF; CDR3nt: TGTGCCAGCAGCCGACAAGCTACTTATGACTCCTACGAGCAGTACTTC